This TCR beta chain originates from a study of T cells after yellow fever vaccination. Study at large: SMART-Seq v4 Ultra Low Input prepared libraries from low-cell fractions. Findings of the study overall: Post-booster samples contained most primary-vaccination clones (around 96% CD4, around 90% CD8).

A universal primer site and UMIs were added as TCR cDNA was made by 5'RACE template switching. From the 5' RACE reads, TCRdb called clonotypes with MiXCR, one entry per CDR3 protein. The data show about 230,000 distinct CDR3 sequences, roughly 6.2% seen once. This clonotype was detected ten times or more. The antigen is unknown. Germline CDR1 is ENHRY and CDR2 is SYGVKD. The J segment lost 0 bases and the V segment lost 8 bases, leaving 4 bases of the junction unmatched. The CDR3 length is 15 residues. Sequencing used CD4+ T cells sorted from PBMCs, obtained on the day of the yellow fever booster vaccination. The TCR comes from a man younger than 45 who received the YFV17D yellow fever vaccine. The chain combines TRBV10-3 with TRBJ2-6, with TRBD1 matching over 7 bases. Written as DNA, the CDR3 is TGTGCCATCGGGGGACAGAACTCTGGGGCCAACGTCCTGACTTTC. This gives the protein CAIGGQNSGANVLTF.